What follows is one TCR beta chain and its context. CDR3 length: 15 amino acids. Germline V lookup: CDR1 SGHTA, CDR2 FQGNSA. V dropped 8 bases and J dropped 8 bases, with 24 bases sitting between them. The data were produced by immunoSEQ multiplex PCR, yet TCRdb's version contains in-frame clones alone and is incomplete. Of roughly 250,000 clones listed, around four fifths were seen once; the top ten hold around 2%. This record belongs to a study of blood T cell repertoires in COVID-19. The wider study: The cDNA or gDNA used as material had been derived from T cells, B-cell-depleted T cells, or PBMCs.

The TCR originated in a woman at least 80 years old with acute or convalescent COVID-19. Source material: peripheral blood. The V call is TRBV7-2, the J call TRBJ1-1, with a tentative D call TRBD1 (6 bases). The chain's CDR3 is CASLKGRGGAPEAFF. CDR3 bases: TGTGCCAGCTTGAAGGGGCGGGGGGGCGCACCAGAAGCTTTCTTT.